Listed below are T cell receptor beta chains from one sample, sequenced in a study of radiotherapy plus CTLA-4 blockade in lung cancer. Only in-frame clones appear in the TCRdb table, and some are missing; sequencing was by immunoSEQ multiplex PCR. The sample holds about 77,000 clones, 74% seen once. The sample consisted of peripheral blood, taken from a patient treated with radiotherapy plus ipilimumab. Receptor source: a human donor with non-small cell lung cancer whose response to radiotherapy plus ipilimumab could not be evaluated. The CDR3 runs from the conserved cysteine through the conserved F or W. Each record gives: V gene, J gene, D gene, clone size, CDR3 length, CDR3 protein, CDR3 DNA. D genes are given only for firm matches. Only part of the rows carry a size: once, few, many, or a class if the clone is expanded.

>TRBV28|TRBJ2-7|TRBD1|few|14
CASSNRDRNYEQYF
TGTGCCAGCAGCAACCGGGACAGGAACTACGAGCAGTACTTC
>TRBV2|TRBJ2-1|TRBD2|-|17
CASRAGTSGVSYNEQFF
TGTGCCAGCAGGGCCGGGACTAGCGGGGTTTCCTACAATGAGCAGTTCTTC
>TRBV4-1|TRBJ2-2|TRBD1|-|14
CATSRQGLLGELFF
TGCGCCACCTCCCGACAGGGGCTTTTGGGGGAGCTGTTTTTT
>TRBV4-1|TRBJ2-2|-|-|16
CASSQVPGTNTGELFF
TGCGCCAGCAGCCAAGTTCCGGGAACGAACACCGGGGAGCTGTTTTTT
>TRBV11-2|TRBJ2-1|TRBD2|-|13
CASKLAGNNEQFF
TGTGCCAGCAAGCTAGCGGGGAACAATGAGCAGTTCTTC
>TRBV14|TRBJ2-7|-|-|14
CASSQMAGHTRLDF
TGTGCCAGCAGCCAAATGGCGGGGCATACGAGGTTAGACTTC
>TRBV6-5|TRBJ2-7|-|-|13
CASRPSYSYEQYF
TGTGCCAGCAGACCTTCGTACAGCTACGAGCAGTACTTC
>TRBV19|TRBJ1-5|-|many|17
CASRGREVVRSNQPQHF
TGTGCCAGTAGGGGCAGGGAAGTTGTACGCAGCAATCAGCCCCAGCATTTT
>TRBV6-5|TRBJ1-1|-|-|15
CASSYSIEMNTEAFF
TGTGCCAGCAGTTACTCGATAGAAATGAACACTGAAGCTTTCTTT
>TRBV15|TRBJ1-2|-|-|18
CATSRELRAPSLERGYTF
TGTGCCACCAGCAGAGAACTCAGGGCTCCATCTCTTGAGCGAGGCTACACCTTC
>TRBV6-6|TRBJ1-5|-|-|14
CASSYSAGQWAQHF
TGTGCCAGCAGTTACTCCGCAGGTCAATGGGCCCAGCATTTT
>TRBV6-4|TRBJ2-3|TRBD2|-|14
CASPTSGRADTQYF
TGTGCCAGTCCGACTAGCGGGAGAGCAGATACGCAGTATTTT
>TRBV19|TRBJ1-1|-|-|12
CASSIGGIEAFF
TGTGCCAGTAGTATAGGAGGGATTGAAGCTTTCTTT
>TRBV7-3|TRBJ2-7|TRBD2|-|14
CASSATSGSYEQYF
TGTGCCAGCAGCGCGACTAGCGGGAGCTACGAGCAGTACTTC
>TRBV7-3|TRBJ2-7|TRBD2|-|15
CASSATGLAGNEQYF
TGTGCCAGCAGCGCGACGGGACTAGCGGGAAACGAGCAGTACTTC
>TRBV2|TRBJ1-2|TRBD1|-|16
CASSVGRGLNPYGYTF
TGTGCCAGCAGTGTCGGCAGGGGGCTGAACCCCTATGGCTACACCTTC
>TRBV5-1|TRBJ1-1|-|many|14
CASSLGQPNTEAFF
TGCGCCAGCAGCTTGGGACAGCCGAACACTGAAGCTTTCTTT
>TRBV7-8|TRBJ2-7|TRBD2|-|14
CASSPSSGYYEQYF
TGTGCCAGCAGCCCCTCTAGCGGTTACTACGAGCAGTACTTC
>TRBV7-9|TRBJ1-5|-|-|13
CASSFGLWQPQHF
TGTGCCAGCAGCTTCGGGTTGTGGCAGCCCCAGCATTTT
>TRBV7-2|TRBJ2-1|TRBD2|-|19
CASSRQEGTSGRQYNEQFF
TGTGCCAGCAGCCGTCAAGAGGGGACTAGCGGGAGGCAATACAATGAGCAGTTCTTC
>TRBV10-3|TRBJ2-2|-|-|13
CAVPREDTGELFF
TGTGCCGTTCCCCGTGAGGACACCGGGGAGCTGTTTTTT
>TRBV6-5|TRBJ2-7|-|-|14
CASSKKASGYEQYF
TGTGCCAGCAGCAAAAAGGCCTCGGGGTACGAGCAGTACTTC
>TRBV6-1|TRBJ2-7|-|few|14
CASSIDTSSYEQYF
TGTGCCAGCAGTATTGACACGAGCTCCTACGAGCAGTACTTC
>TRBV2|TRBJ2-7|-|-|12
CAGGTPSYEQYF
TGTGCCGGCGGGACCCCCTCCTACGAGCAGTACTTC
>TRBV2|TRBJ2-1|TRBD1|-|15
CASSPGTGNYNEQFF
TGTGCCAGCAGTCCAGGGACAGGGAACTACAATGAGCAGTTCTTC
>TRBV27|TRBJ2-1|-|once|14
CASSLRRDYNEQFF
TGTGCCAGCAGTTTGCGCCGGGACTACAATGAGCAGTTCTTC
>TRBV11-2|TRBJ1-1|TRBD1|-|16
CASSLVGGQGDPEAFF
TGTGCCAGCAGCTTAGTGGGGGGACAGGGAGATCCTGAAGCTTTCTTT
>TRBV30|TRBJ2-5|-|-|14
CAWSVSAAQETQYF
TGTGCCTGGAGTGTGTCGGCGGCACAAGAGACCCAGTACTTC
>TRBV28|TRBJ1-6|TRBD1|-|18
CASSPWTGPGAYNSPLHF
TGTGCCAGCAGTCCCTGGACAGGCCCGGGGGCCTATAATTCACCCCTCCACTTT
>TRBV29-1|TRBJ2-2|-|-|13
CSVVGGSTGELFF
TGCAGCGTTGTAGGAGGGAGCACCGGGGAGCTGTTTTTT
>TRBV5-8|TRBJ2-2|-|-|17
CASSLPTEGTNTGELFF
TGTGCCAGCAGCCTACCTACGGAGGGTACGAACACCGGGGAGCTGTTTTTT
>TRBV4-3|TRBJ2-1|-|-|17
CASSPYGRGWAYNEQFF
TGCGCCAGCAGCCCCTACGGCCGGGGATGGGCCTACAATGAGCAGTTCTTC
>TRBV10-3|TRBJ1-1|-|few|14
CASTGKEVNTEAFF
TGTGCCAGCACAGGGAAGGAGGTGAACACTGAAGCTTTCTTT
>TRBV28|TRBJ1-5|-|-|16
CASTPVGAFGNQPQHF
TGTGCCAGCACACCAGTGGGGGCTTTTGGCAATCAGCCCCAGCATTTT
>TRBV4-2|TRBJ2-7|TRBD1|-|16
CASSQARRNRGLEQYF
TGTGCCAGCAGCCAAGCCCGTAGAAACAGGGGGCTCGAGCAGTACTTC
>TRBV25-1|TRBJ2-5|-|-|13
CASSGNRAEEQYF
TGTGCCAGCAGTGGAAACAGGGCCGAGGAGCAGTACTTC
>TRBV9|TRBJ1-1|TRBD1|once|19
CASSVGPRQGVLANTEAFF
TGTGCCAGCAGCGTAGGCCCCCGGCAGGGGGTTTTGGCGAACACTGAAGCTTTCTTT
>TRBV13|TRBJ2-3|TRBD2|-|15
CASSLGTSGVRTQYF
TGTGCCAGCAGTCTCGGGACTAGCGGCGTAAGGACGCAGTATTTT
>TRBV7-8|TRBJ1-1|-|-|14
CASSLLGQGTEAFF
TGTGCCAGCAGCTTACTCGGGCAGGGCACTGAAGCTTTCTTT
>TRBV11-3|TRBJ1-3|-|few|15
CASSWGTSSGNTIYF
TGTGCCAGCAGCTGGGGCACCTCCTCTGGAAACACCATATATTTT
>TRBV29-1|TRBJ2-3|-|-|15
CSVEGLRGPTDTQYF
TGCAGCGTTGAAGGATTGCGGGGGCCCACAGATACGCAGTATTTT
>TRBV7-3|TRBJ2-3|TRBD2|-|16
CASSDTSGRAGDTQYF
TGTGCCAGCAGCGACACTAGCGGGAGGGCCGGAGATACGCAGTATTTT
>TRBV6-5|TRBJ1-2|-|-|12
CATQQGDYGYTF
TGTGCCACCCAGCAGGGTGACTATGGCTACACCTTC
>TRBV6-1|TRBJ1-2|-|-|14
CASSETWGGYGYTF
TGTGCCAGCAGTGAAACCTGGGGCGGCTATGGCTACACCTTC
>TRBV5-5|TRBJ2-7|TRBD1|-|14
CASSLLVRGSEQYF
TGTGCCAGCAGCTTGCTGGTCAGGGGGTCCGAGCAGTACTTC